What follows are 22 T cell receptor beta chains derived from one specimen sequenced in a study of T cell changes during pregnancy in multiple sclerosis (dated by TCRdb to the late 2010s). The library was generated by the immunoSEQ multiplex PCR assay. Entries here come from immuneACCESS through TCRdb and include only in-frame sequences with V and J called. Some clones fail to appear in such tables; in the studies checked, an unresolved V gene covers under half of the shortfall, and the cause of the remainder is unknown. The sample table holds 40,000 to 50,000 clones, of which 93% were seen once. The leading ten clones occupy less than 0.75% of the sample. The starting material was CD4+ T cells from peripheral blood mononuclear cells, obtained in the third trimester of pregnancy. The receptors derive from a female donor with multiple sclerosis, enrolled in a pregnancy study.

This rearrangement joins TRBV14 to TRBJ2-3; TRBD2 agrees at 9 bases. Per the germline V gene, CDR1 is SGHDN and CDR2 is FVKESK. V gave up 2 bases and J gave up 4 bases; unmatched junction bases: 16. The CDR3 contains 19 residues. The DNA of the CDR3 is TGTGCCAGCAGCCAAAGGCGTGGTTGGGCGGGGGGGCCGCCAGATACGCAGTATTTT. It yields the protein CASSQRRGWAGGPPDTQYF.

The CDR3 loop reads CASSLVRSSYNEQFF. The CDR3 DNA reads as TGCGCCAGCAGCTTGGTTCGCAGTTCCTACAATGAGCAGTTCTTC. This rearrangement joins TRBV5-1 to TRBJ2-1; the D is unclear. V was cut by 0 bases and J by 1 base, with 8 bases left in between. This CDR3 contains 15 residues. CDR1 is SGHRS and CDR2 is YFSETQ in the germline V gene.

CDR3 loop: CASSVEGGRRFLSGNTIYF. In DNA, the CDR3 is TGTGCCAGCAGCGTAGAAGGAGGCAGAAGATTCCTCTCTGGAAACACCATATATTTT. J is TRBJ1-3 and V is TRBV9; D ambiguous. The CDR3 sequence is 19 residues long. Germline V gene sequence: CDR1 SGDLS, CDR2 YYNGEE. Trimming removed 0 bases from V and 0 bases from J, with 19 bases in between.

The chain is built from TRBV19 and TRBJ1-1; no clear D gene. The CDR3 sequence is 14 residues long. The germline V gene has CDR1 LNHDA and CDR2 SQIVND (reference sequence). The V end lost 5 bases, the J end lost 5 bases, and 15 bases lay between the germline ends. CDR3 DNA: TGTGCCAGTAGTCTAGTTTCGAGAGGAACTGAAGCTTTCTTT. Protein product: CASSLVSRGTEAFF.

This rearrangement joins TRBV5-1 to TRBJ1-6; D remains ambiguous. From germline, CDR1 is SGHRS and CDR2 YFSETQ. V lost 0 bases and J 5 bases, leaving 9 bases between the germline ends. This CDR3 comprises 15 residues. For the CDR3, the DNA is TGCGCCAGCAGCTTGGCCCCCCGAGATAATTCACCCCTCCACTTT. This sequence encodes CASSLAPRDNSPLHF. The whole variable domain, filled in from reference TRBV5-1 and TRBJ1-6, reads KAGVTQTPRYLIKTRGQQVTLSCSPISGHRSVSWYQQTPGQGLQFLFEYFSETQRNKGNFPGRFSGRQFSNSRSEMNVSTLELGDSALYLCASSLAPRDNSPLHFGNGTRLTVT.

The genes are TRBV19 and TRBJ2-6, with TRBD1 identical over 7 bases. This CDR3 has 15 residues. Germline loops: CDR1 LNHDA, CDR2 SQIVND (reference sequence). V was clipped by 9 bases and J by 0 bases; unmatched bases: 5. Written as DNA, the CDR3 is TGTGCCAGCCACAGGGGACCCTCTGGGGCCAACGTCCTGACTTTC. It is translated as CASHRGPSGANVLTF.

The V and J genes are TRBV5-7 and TRBJ2-5, with D possibly being TRBD1 (5 bases). TRBV5-7 is flagged as an ORF with uncertain function. Trimming pared 0 bases from V and 4 bases from J, leaving 10 bases between. CDR3 length: 14 amino acids. CDR3 nucleotide sequence: TGTGCCAGCAGCTTGGGGGCAGGGCGAGAGACCCAGTACTTC. This sequence encodes CASSLGAGRETQYF.

The V gene is TRBV7-9, the J gene TRBJ2-1, with D possibly being TRBD1 (6 bases). In germline, CDR1 is SEHNR, CDR2 FQNEAQ (reference sequence). The CDR3 length is 15 residues. Deletions cut 3 bases from V and 0 bases from J, with 9 bases between. As DNA, the CDR3 is TGTGCCAGCAGCTTCTTAGGGGGCTCCTACAATGAGCAGTTCTTC. The encoded protein is CASSFLGGSYNEQFF.

The V call is TRBV7-6, the J call TRBJ2-7, with D possibly TRBD2 on 5 matching bases. V gave up 5 bases and J gave up 3 bases, with 20 bases separating them. This CDR3 is built from 16 residues. The germline V gene encodes CDR1 SGHVS and CDR2 FNYEAQ. DNA of the CDR3: TGTGCCAGCAGCCCTCTTACCGGTGAGGGAATCTACGAGCAGTACTTC. This encodes CASSPLTGEGIYEQYF.

The rearrangement uses TRBV5-1 and TRBJ1-2; 8 bases are a match to TRBD1. J was trimmed by 10 bases and V by 0 bases; bases with no gene match: 5. Looked up from germline, CDR1 is SGHRS and CDR2 is YFSETQ. This CDR3 comprises 13 residues. The CDR3 nucleotides are TGCGCCAGCAGCTTGGGGACAGGGAAGGACTACACCTTC. This encodes CASSLGTGKDYTF.

This clone was seen only once. The chain uses TRBV14 and TRBJ2-1, with TRBD1 matching 7 bases. V dropped 7 bases and J dropped 7; count of bases not matched to a gene: 10. This CDR3 spans 14 amino acids. Per the germline V gene, CDR1 is SGHDN and CDR2 is FVKESK. Here the CDR3 reads CASTSDRSLNEQFF. The CDR3 DNA is TGTGCCAGCACCTCGGACAGGTCCCTTAATGAGCAGTTCTTC.

The CDR3 spells CASSQLGVHKNIQYF. The CDR3 nucleotides are TGCGCCAGCAGCCAACTGGGCGTTCATAAAAACATTCAGTACTTC. The genes are TRBV4-1 and TRBJ2-4; no reliable D call. This CDR3 is 15 amino acids long. CDR1 and CDR2 (germline): MGHRA, YSYEKL. V lost 2 bases to trimming and J lost 4 bases, with 12 bases between them.

This chain joins TRBV27 and TRBJ2-3; 7 bases map to TRBD1. With 5 bases clipped from V and 2 bases from J, the junction kept 13 bases outside the gene matches. Germline V lookup: CDR1 MNHEY, CDR2 SMNVEV (reference sequence). There are 17 residues in the CDR3. The CDR3 here is CASSAPQGVFYTDTQYF. The DNA for the CDR3 is TGTGCCAGCAGTGCTCCCCAGGGGGTATTTTACACAGATACGCAGTATTTT.

J is TRBJ2-7 and V is TRBV27; maybe TRBD2 (7 bases). Germline loops: CDR1 MNHEY, CDR2 SMNVEV (reference sequence). The V end lost 7 bases, the J end lost 1 base, and 14 bases lay between the germline ends. The CDR3 is 14 residues long. The CDR3 DNA reads as TGTGCCAGCACCTTAGGGAGGGGGTCCTACGAGCAGTACTTC. Residues: CASTLGRGSYEQYF.

The chain joins TRBV5-4 to TRBJ1-1; D is possibly TRBD1 (5 bases). Trimming stripped 0 bases from V and 4 bases from J, with 13 bases between. The CDR3 spans 15 residues. Germline lookup yields CDR1 SGHNT and CDR2 YYREEE (reference sequence). The CDR3 DNA reads TGTGCCAGCAGCTTGGCCGGGCAGGGAGGCACTGAAGCTTTCTTT. Translating it yields CASSLAGQGGTEAFF.

This clone has just one count. The V and J genes are TRBV6-6 and TRBJ2-3; no clear D gene. V lost 2 bases and J lost 6, with 9 bases in between. The germline gives CDR1 MNHNY, CDR2 SVGAGI (reference sequence). The CDR3 has 13 amino acids. The CDR3 DNA is TGTGCCAGCAGTTACGATTCTAGGGATACGCAGTATTTT. Protein product: CASSYDSRDTQYF.

The chain couples TRBV5-5 to TRBJ2-7; D is possibly TRBD2 (5 bases). This CDR3 contains 15 residues. The germline V gene has CDR1 SGHKS and CDR2 YYEKEE (reference sequence). V shed 4 bases and J shed 0 bases, with 14 bases lying between them. The CDR3 loop is CASSLSGFDSYEQYF. The CDR3 nucleotides are TGTGCCAGCAGCCTCTCGGGGTTTGACTCCTACGAGCAGTACTTC.

This chain joins TRBV7-9 and TRBJ2-7; unclear D gene. CDR3 size: 12 residues. The ends were cut back, 2 bases at V and 3 bases at J, with 5 bases in the middle. The germline gives CDR1 SEHNR, CDR2 FQNEAQ (reference sequence). The CDR3 loop is CASSLTDYEQYF. CDR3 nucleotide sequence: TGTGCCAGCAGCTTAACAGACTACGAGCAGTACTTC.

J is TRBJ1-1 and V is TRBV7-8; the D gene is possibly TRBD1 (6 bases). V lost 5 bases and J 1 base, leaving 20 bases between the germline ends. Germline V CDR1 and CDR2: SGHVS, FQNEAQ. The CDR3 totals 17 residues. The CDR3, as DNA: TGTGCCAGCAGCCTCCGGACAGCGACGAGCCCGAACACTGAAGCTTTCTTT. It specifies CASSLRTATSPNTEAFF.

This clone appeared once. V is TRBV28 and J is TRBJ2-7; possibly TRBD2 for D (6 bases). From germline, CDR1 is MDHEN and CDR2 SYDVKM. CDR3 size: 11 residues. Trimming removed 6 bases at V and 4 bases at J, with 7 bases between. CDR3 coding DNA: TGTGCCAGCAGCCGGGGGTACGAGCAGTACTTC. Translating gives CASSRGYEQYF.

The V call is TRBV19, the J call TRBJ2-1; 10 bases fit TRBD2. Germline V lookup: CDR1 LNHDA, CDR2 SQIVND (reference sequence). The CDR3 contains 14 residues. Losses at the gene ends were 2 bases for V and 7 bases for J; bases not matched to a gene: 2. CDR3 bases: TGTGCCAGTAGTATACTAGCGGGAGTGAATGAGCAGTTCTTC. Encoded protein: CASSILAGVNEQFF.

J is TRBJ1-3 and V is TRBV10-3, with D maybe TRBD1 (6 bases). Germline V CDR1 and CDR2: ENHRY, SYGVKD. This CDR3 is built from 14 residues. The V and J ends lost 5 bases and 1 base respectively, with 9 bases between them. The CDR3 DNA is TGTGCCATCAGTCTCCAGGGGTCTGGAAACACCATATATTTT. This codes for CAISLQGSGNTIYF.